This TCR beta chain was recovered during a study of T cells in Graves' hyperthyroidism and ophthalmopathy. Disease duration was under 3 months in the ophthalmopathy patients, who also had a Clinical Activity Score of at least 3 and a NOSPECS grade of at least 4. Every diagnosis used clinical symptoms, serum thyroxine and TRAb, thyroid ultrasound and orbital computed tomography. Amplified TCR beta CDR3 regions derived from RNA transcripts. Carried out on the TCR CDR3, a first-round RT-PCR used the HTBI primer set. TCRdb re-called the multiplex PCR reads with MiXCR, one entry per CDR3 protein. The data contain hundreds of thousands of distinct CDR3 sequences, around 15% of them singletons. The sample was blood. The TCR comes from a man in his fifties or sixties with Graves' ophthalmopathy.

CDR3 bases: TGTGCCATCAGTGTTTCGGGAGTCCCAGATACGCAGTATTTT. It encodes CAISVSGVPDTQYF. The chain couples TRBV10-3 to TRBJ2-3; maybe TRBD2 (6 bases). The length of the CDR3 is 14 residues. Deletions cut 4 bases from V and 4 bases from J, with 12 bases between. Germline CDR1 is ENHRY and CDR2 is SYGVKD.